The T cell receptor beta chain under discussion was sequenced for a study of T cell repertoires and HLA-DP antigens. For the study at large: Pre-culture CD4+ samples used 1,200 ng DNA versus 200 to 250 ng for CD137+CD4+ sorts. Findings and limits, study-wide: Average cumulative frequency of previously undetected clones was over 30% against one allele and less than 55% against the other.

Deep-resolution sequencing targeted approximately 200,000 T cell genomes in pre-culture CD4+ samples. Only in-frame clones appear in the TCRdb table, and some are missing; sequencing was by immunoSEQ multiplex PCR. In the table there are some 110,000 clones, more than 85% of which are singletons. Average purity of the negatively selected CD4+ T cells was more than 95%. CDR3 size: 16 residues. Germline lookup yields CDR1 SGHTA and CDR2 FQGNSA. With 4 bases removed from V and 6 bases from J, the gap between germline ends came to 18 bases. Notes on this clone: The antigen is not known.

The specimen was CD4+ T cells from PBMCs. This rearrangement joins TRBV7-2 to TRBJ2-2; tentatively, D is TRBD2 (6 bases). The clonotype comes from a young woman in good health and CMV-seronegative. CDR3: CASSWDRDLLPGELFF. The CDR3 nucleotides are TGTGCCAGCAGCTGGGACCGGGACTTACTCCCCGGGGAGCTGTTTTTT.